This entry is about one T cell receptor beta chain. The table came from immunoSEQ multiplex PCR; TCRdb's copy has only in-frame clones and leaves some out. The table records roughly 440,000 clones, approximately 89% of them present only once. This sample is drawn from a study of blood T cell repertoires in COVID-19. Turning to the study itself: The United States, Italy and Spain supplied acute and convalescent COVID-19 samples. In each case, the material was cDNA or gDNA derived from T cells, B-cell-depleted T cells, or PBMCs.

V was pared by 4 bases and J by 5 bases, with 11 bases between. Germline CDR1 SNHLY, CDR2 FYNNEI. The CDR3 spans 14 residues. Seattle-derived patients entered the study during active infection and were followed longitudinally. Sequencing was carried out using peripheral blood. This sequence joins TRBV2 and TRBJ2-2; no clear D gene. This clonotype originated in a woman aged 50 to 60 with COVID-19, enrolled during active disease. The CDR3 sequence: CASSGAASTGELFF. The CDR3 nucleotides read TGTGCCAGCAGTGGAGCAGCCTCTACCGGGGAGCTGTTTTTT. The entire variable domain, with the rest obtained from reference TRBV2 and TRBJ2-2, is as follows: EPEVTQTPSHQVTQMGQEVILRCVPISNHLYFYWYRQILGQKVEFLVSFYNNEISEKSEIFDDQFSVERPDGSNFTLKIRSTKLEDSAMYFCASSGAASTGELFFGEGSRLTVL.